Below, one TCR beta chain is given with its context. The sample originates from a study of T cell responses to AZD1222 COVID-19 vaccine. Libraries were prepared by immunoSEQ multiplex PCR; TCRdb keeps only in-frame clonotypes and omits some of them. The table has 160,000 or so clones, 94% seen once; the top ten hold roughly 5%. Second doses that came at about 4 or about 12 weeks were put together. This CDR3 has 14 residues. Trimming removed 0 bases from V and 6 bases from J, with 9 bases in between. Germline loops: CDR1 LGHNA, CDR2 YSLEER. The TCR comes from an adult who received the AZD1222 COVID-19 vaccine. The sample was peripheral blood, taken 28 days after the second AZD1222 dose. The rearrangement links TRBV4-3 to TRBJ1-5, with D unclear. CDR3 sequence reads: CASSQERQSQPQHF. CDR3 DNA: TGCGCCAGCAGCCAAGAAAGGCAATCTCAGCCCCAGCATTTT.